Below, 29 T cell receptor beta chains from the same sample are listed, as sequenced in a study of OX40 agonist ivuxolimab in advanced cancers. TCRdb keeps only in-frame clones here, not all; method: immunoSEQ multiplex PCR. The data hold some 10,000 clones, with 60% to 70% observed a single time. Sample: CD4+ or CD8+ T cells sorted from blood, taken in a trial of the OX40 agonist ivuxolimab. These TCRs come from an adult with an advanced solid tumor such as melanoma, head and neck, liver or kidney cancer.

This clone ranks as medium-sized. The chain carries TRBV28 and TRBJ1-2; D unclear. The V gene lost 0 bases and the J gene lost 5 bases, with 10 bases spanning the gap. Germline V gives CDR1 MDHEN, CDR2 SYDVKM. The CDR3 is made up of 14 amino acids. The DNA for the CDR3 is TGTGCCAGCAGTTTATGGGGGTTTCCATATGGCTACACCTTC. Amino acid sequence: CASSLWGFPYGYTF.

The chain employs TRBV6-1 and TRBJ2-7; D is perhaps TRBD2 (5 bases). Germline loops: CDR1 MNHNS, CDR2 SASEGT. Trimming took off 2 bases at V and 7 bases at J, with 21 bases between the two ends. This CDR3 is built from 16 residues. The CDR3 sequence is CASSELVARHTGEQYF. In nucleotides, the CDR3 is TGTGCCAGCAGTGAATTGGTTGCGAGACATACGGGAGAGCAGTACTTC.

This clone was seen only once. The chain recombines TRBV4-1 with TRBJ1-4; 8 bases map to TRBD1. Losses at the gene ends were 4 bases for V and 12 bases for J; bases not matched to a gene: 10. This CDR3 region has 14 residues. The V gene's germline CDR1 is MGHRA and CDR2 YSYEKL. CDR3 DNA sequence: TGCGCCAGCAGCCTTCAGGGGGCGGGAAGGGAACTGTTTTTT. It yields the protein CASSLQGAGRELFF.

The V and J genes are TRBV11-2 and TRBJ2-1; D gene unclear. CDR1 is SGHAT and CDR2 is FQNNGV in the germline V gene. The CDR3 contains 16 residues. V was shortened by 3 bases and J by 0 bases, with 12 bases between the two germline ends. CDR3 sequence (DNA): TGTGCCAGCAGCTTCCATGGTATGAGCTCCTACAATGAGCAGTTCTTC. This encodes CASSFHGMSSYNEQFF.

V usage is TRBV2 and J usage is TRBJ1-5; perhaps TRBD1 as D (5 bases). The CDR3 is 13 amino acids. Trimming stripped 0 bases from V and 7 bases from J, with 7 bases between. Germline assignment: CDR1 SNHLY and CDR2 FYNNEI. The CDR3 DNA reads as TGTGCCAGCAGTGAAGCCAGGGACCAGCCCCAGCATTTT. This sequence encodes CASSEARDQPQHF.

This clone has only a few counts. The V and J genes are TRBV6-1 and TRBJ2-1, with TRBD2 matching over 10 bases. The germline V gene encodes CDR1 MNHNS and CDR2 SASEGT. Trimming took 6 bases from V and 3 from J; bases not matched to a gene: 5. This CDR3 spans 15 amino acids. The CDR3 spells CASSAGLAIYNEQFF. Here the CDR3 DNA reads TGTGCCAGCAGCGCGGGACTAGCGATCTACAATGAGCAGTTCTTC.

The rearrangement uses TRBV11-2 and TRBJ2-7; D is undetermined. Trimming removed 5 bases from V and 7 bases from J, with 12 bases in between. The germline V gene has CDR1 SGHAT and CDR2 FQNNGV. The length of the CDR3 is 12 residues. CDR3 amino acids: CASSPVATEQYF. CDR3 DNA sequence: TGTGCCAGCAGCCCGGTAGCTACGGAGCAGTACTTC.

The chain recombines TRBV2 with TRBJ1-1; 7 nucleotides line up with TRBD1. The CDR3 length is 15 residues. With V trimmed by 1 base and J by 2 bases, 4 bases remained unmatched. The germline V gene encodes CDR1 SNHLY and CDR2 FYNNEI. Here the CDR3 DNA reads TGTGCCAGCAGTGAAGGGACAGGTATCAACACTGAAGCTTTCTTT. Amino acids: CASSEGTGINTEAFF. Full variable domain (remainder filled in from reference TRBV2 and TRBJ1-1): EPEVTQTPSHQVTQMGQEVILRCVPISNHLYFYWYRQILGQKVEFLVSFYNNEISEKSEIFDDQFSVERPDGSNFTLKIRSTKLEDSAMYFCASSEGTGINTEAFFGQGTRLTVV.

The chain combines TRBV9 with TRBJ2-1; D call uncertain. The CDR3 sequence is 19 residues long. Trimming removed 4 bases from V and 5 bases from J, with 28 bases in between. The germline gives CDR1 SGDLS, CDR2 YYNGEE. The CDR3 region has the DNA TGTGCCAGCAGCCCCCGGACGAAAATGTGGGCGAGGAAAAACAATGAGCAGTTCTTC. Its protein is CASSPRTKMWARKNNEQFF.

The genes are TRBV6-1 and TRBJ2-7; 7 bases fit TRBD1. The CDR3 extends over 15 amino acids. The trim removed 1 base at V and 6 bases at J, leaving 9 bases unmatched. CDR1 MNHNS and CDR2 SASEGT come from the germline V gene. The CDR3 protein is CASSEETGPWGEQYF. In DNA form, the CDR3 reads TGTGCCAGCAGTGAAGAGACAGGGCCGTGGGGCGAGCAGTACTTC.

This chain uses TRBV7-9 with TRBJ2-1; D perhaps matches TRBD2 (6 bases). The CDR3 contains 18 residues. Germline CDR1 and CDR2: SEHNR and FQNEAQ (reference sequence). The ends were cut back, 4 bases at V and 4 bases at J, with 23 bases in the middle. The CDR3 DNA follows: TGTGCCAGCAGCTCACAGGAGGGGTGGAGTGGGAAGTACAATGAGCAGTTCTTC. Protein product: CASSSQEGWSGKYNEQFF.

This clone occurred many times. This chain uses TRBV7-8 with TRBJ2-1; 8 bases fit TRBD2. This CDR3 contains 16 residues. The germline V gene has CDR1 SGHVS and CDR2 FQNEAQ. With V trimmed by 1 base and J by 8 bases, 10 bases remained unmatched. The CDR3 coding sequence is TGTGCCAGCAGCTTAGTCCCGGGACTAGTGGGTGATGAGCAGTTCTTC. It yields the protein CASSLVPGLVGDEQFF.

Comment on this clone: This clone may be a read error of a much larger clone one base away. The gene calls are TRBV6-6 and TRBJ1-2; D ambiguous. The CDR3 has 12 residues. With 6 bases removed from V and 4 bases from J, the gap between germline ends came to 9 bases. The germline gives CDR1 MNHNY, CDR2 SVGAGI (reference sequence). Written as DNA, the CDR3 is TGTGCCAGCAGCAAATCTAGCTATGGCTACACCTTC. Translating gives CASSKSSYGYTF.

This clone was seen a single time. The chain is built from TRBV6-5 and TRBJ1-1; 8 nucleotides align to TRBD1. Germline-derived CDR1 and CDR2 are MNHEY and SVGAGI. With 5 bases clipped from V and 4 bases from J, the junction kept 6 bases outside the gene matches. The CDR3 has 14 residues. CDR3 sequence: CASSPDRVVTEAFF. CDR3 DNA: TGTGCCAGCAGTCCGGACAGGGTGGTCACTGAAGCTTTCTTT.

This rearrangement joins TRBV10-3 to TRBJ1-1, with a tentative D call TRBD1 (5 bases). Trimming shortened V by 10 bases and J by 0 bases, and 12 bases separated the two germline ends. Germline V CDR1 and CDR2: ENHRY, SYGVKD. This CDR3 contains 13 residues. The CDR3 DNA follows: TGTGCCACCGGGGGACGGTTGAACACTGAAGCTTTCTTT. Its translation: CATGGRLNTEAFF.

This chain uses TRBV6-4 with TRBJ2-3; the match to TRBD2 covers 10 bases. The trim removed 4 bases at V and 3 bases at J, leaving 4 bases unmatched. Germline CDR1 and CDR2: MRHNA and SNTAGT. The CDR3 totals 15 residues. The CDR3 region has the DNA TGTGCCAGCAGTGTGGAGGGACTAGCGACAGATACGCAGTATTTT. Translating it yields CASSVEGLATDTQYF.

The genes are TRBV5-1 and TRBJ2-1, with TRBD2 matching 12 bases. V shed 7 bases and J 5 bases; nucleotides not matched to a gene: 7. Germline CDR1 is SGHRS and CDR2 is YFSETQ. CDR3 size: 15 residues. CDR3 in DNA: TGCGCCAGCTCCGGACTAGCGGGAACCGACAATGAGCAGTTCTTC. The encoded protein is CASSGLAGTDNEQFF.

V usage is TRBV9 and J usage is TRBJ2-7; D gene uncertain. The CDR3 is made up of 11 amino acids. Looked up from germline, CDR1 is SGDLS and CDR2 is YYNGEE. V was cut by 0 bases and J by 6 bases, with 4 bases left in between. The CDR3 sequence: CASSVDTEQYF. The CDR3 DNA reads TGTGCCAGCAGCGTAGATACCGAGCAGTACTTC.

This clone was counted between two and nine times. The chain couples TRBV5-5 to TRBJ2-2; D is unclear. The length of the CDR3 is 14 residues. With 0 bases removed from V and 0 bases from J, the gap between germline ends came to 3 bases. Germline V CDR1 and CDR2: SGHKS, YYEKEE (reference sequence). The DNA for the CDR3 is TGTGCCAGCAGCTTGGACTCGAACACCGGGGAGCTGTTTTTT. Translation gives CASSLDSNTGELFF.

This clone was counted between two and nine times. The chain uses TRBV6-1 and TRBJ2-5, with 9 nucleotides matching TRBD1. CDR3 length: 15 residues. Germline V gene data show CDR1 as MNHNS and CDR2 as SASEGT. V shed 4 bases and J 5 bases; nucleotides not matched to a gene: 8. The CDR3 loop reads CASSADRGWAETQYF. In DNA form, the CDR3 reads TGTGCCAGCAGTGCGGACAGGGGCTGGGCGGAGACCCAGTACTTC.

This clone has more than one count but fewer than ten. The chain couples TRBV27 to TRBJ2-1; D unclear. Germline CDR1 reads MNHEY; CDR2 reads SMNVEV (reference sequence). Deletions cut 3 bases from V and 8 bases from J, with 8 bases between. CDR3 length: 12 residues. CDR3 loop: CASSFGADEQFF. The CDR3 nucleotides are TGTGCCAGCAGTTTCGGTGCGGATGAGCAGTTCTTC.

CDR3 in DNA: TGTGCCAGCAGCTTAGCCTGGCCCTACAATGAGCAGTTCTTC. Translated: CASSLAWPYNEQFF. This rearrangement joins TRBV7-9 to TRBJ2-1; D gene unclear. The CDR3 extends over 14 amino acids. Germline loops: CDR1 SEHNR, CDR2 FQNEAQ (reference sequence). V was pared by 0 bases and J by 2 bases, with 5 bases between.

The rearrangement joins TRBV28 to TRBJ1-5, with TRBD1 identical over 8 bases. V lost 6 bases and J lost 2; bases outside the gene matches: 6. The CDR3 covers 15 residues. Per germline, CDR1 MDHEN and CDR2 SYDVKM. This chain's CDR3 is CASSPDRGGNQPQHF. CDR3 nucleotide sequence: TGTGCCAGCAGCCCCGACAGGGGAGGCAATCAGCCCCAGCATTTT.

The genes are TRBV28 and TRBJ1-2; weak D call: TRBD1 (6 bases). With 5 bases removed from V and 4 bases from J, the gap between germline ends came to 17 bases. From germline, CDR1 is MDHEN and CDR2 SYDVKM. The CDR3 totals 15 residues. Written as DNA, the CDR3 is TGTGCCAGCAGTCTCACCGGGGGCTCTGCCTATGGCTACACCTTC. It is translated as CASSLTGGSAYGYTF.

This clone was recorded only once. The chain joins TRBV5-6 to TRBJ2-5; D is tentatively TRBD1 or TRBD2 (5 bases each). The CDR3 runs 9 residues. The V and J ends lost 9 bases and 12 bases respectively, with 12 bases between them. Germline-derived CDR1 and CDR2 are SGHDT and YYEEEE. CDR3 DNA: TGTGCCACCCCGGGGCCAAAGTACTTC. Residues: CATPGPKYF.

V is TRBV7-9 and J is TRBJ2-7; TRBD1 might be the D (5 bases). The CDR3 runs to 15 residues. Trimming left V 0 bases short and J 1 base short, with 10 bases between. Germline CDR1 reads SEHNR; CDR2 reads FQNEAQ (reference sequence). The CDR3: CASSLAGQGSYEQYF. The CDR3 region has the DNA TGTGCCAGCAGCTTAGCGGGGCAGGGATCCTACGAGCAGTACTTC.

The J gene is TRBJ1-1, the V gene TRBV27; D is uncertain. The V gene lost 5 bases and the J gene lost 4 bases, with 14 bases spanning the gap. CDR1 MNHEY and CDR2 SMNVEV come from the germline V gene (reference sequence). The CDR3 covers 14 residues. In DNA, the CDR3 is TGTGCCAGCAGTGGAGGTACAAGGGCCACTGAAGCTTTCTTT. Protein sequence: CASSGGTRATEAFF.

The chain combines TRBV19 with TRBJ1-5; unclear D gene. This CDR3 is built from 14 residues. The ends were cut back, 7 bases at V and 6 bases at J, with 16 bases in the middle. Germline V gene lookup returns CDR1 LNHDA and CDR2 SQIVND (reference sequence). The CDR3 bases are TGTGCCAGTACACCTCGTGGAGAGGTTCAGCCCCAGCATTTT. The encoded protein is CASTPRGEVQPQHF.

This chain uses TRBV29-1 with TRBJ1-2, with no clear D. The V and J ends lost 7 bases and 2 bases respectively, with 8 bases between them. Germline values: CDR1 SQVTM, CDR2 ANQGSEA. The CDR3 runs 11 residues. The DNA of the CDR3 is TGCAGCGCAGTGGGGAACTATGGCTACACCTTC. Amino acid sequence: CSAVGNYGYTF.